Listed here are 29 T cell receptor beta chains from one sample, sequenced in a study of regulatory T cells in long-lasting Graves disease. Assembly of TCR beta libraries relied on iRepertoire HTBI primers together with Arm-PCR of CDR3 regions. TCRdb reanalysed the multiplex PCR reads using MiXCR and keeps one entry per CDR3 protein. The sample consists of approximately 350,000 distinct CDR3 sequences, approximately 10% of them appearing once. As for time point: newly diagnosed GD, antithyroid drugs for less than 3 months. The TCR library was made from RNA that had been extracted from PBMCs in TRIzol. This sample also appeared in a second study, on T cells in Graves' hyperthyroidism and ophthalmopathy.

The sequences come from peripheral blood mononuclear cells (PBMCs), collected at new diagnosis, from a patient treated with antithyroid drugs. The receptors derive from a woman under 30 with Graves disease.

This clonotype was seen many times. The J gene is TRBJ2-1, the V gene TRBV20-1; D unresolved. The V end was cut by 3 bases, the J end by 4 bases, with 13 bases between. CDR3 length: 14 amino acids. Germline V lookup: CDR1 DFQATT, CDR2 SNEGSKA (reference sequence). The CDR3 nucleotides read TGCAGTGCTAGTCCAGGTGGCGCTTACAATGAGCAGTTCTTC. It translates to CSASPGGAYNEQFF.

This clonotype was found many times. The chain recombines TRBV10-3 with TRBJ2-7; D might be TRBD1 (6 bases). The CDR3 consists of 12 residues. Trimming took 3 bases from V and 6 from J, leaving 9 bases between them. Per germline, CDR1 ENHRY and CDR2 SYGVKD. In nucleotides, the CDR3 is TGTGCCATCAGTGATTTGGACAGCGAGCAGTACTTC. This sequence encodes CAISDLDSEQYF.

The count of this clonotype is one. The gene calls are TRBV6-1 and TRBJ2-7, with D perhaps TRBD1 or TRBD2 (5 bases each). This CDR3 has 13 residues. The V gene's germline CDR1 is MNHNS and CDR2 SASEGT. V was shortened by 5 bases and J by 2 bases, with 10 bases between the two germline ends. This CDR3 is CASSRDGPYEQYV. CDR3 coding DNA: TGTGCCAGCAGTAGGGACGGACCCTACGAGCAGTACGTC.

V usage is TRBV20-1 and J usage is TRBJ2-7, with D perhaps TRBD1 (6 bases). The CDR3 has 12 amino acids. V shed 3 bases and J shed 3 bases, with 9 bases lying between them. CDR1 is DFQATT, CDR2 SNEGSKA, per germline (reference sequence). CDR3 DNA sequence: TGCAGTGCTAGGGACAGAATCTACGAGCAGTACTTC. Translated: CSARDRIYEQYF.

This clonotype was detected many times. The CDR3 sequence: CASSYFGRDRDGYTF. The CDR3 nucleotides are TGTGCCAGCAGCTATTTTGGACGGGACCGTGATGGCTACACCTTC. The chain recombines TRBV28 with TRBJ1-2, with D maybe TRBD1 (5 bases). The V gene's germline CDR1 is MDHEN and CDR2 SYDVKM. The germline V and J ends were trimmed by 6 bases and 6 bases, with 20 bases remaining between them. This CDR3 has 15 amino acids.

In this sample, this clonotype turned up many times. The V call is TRBV14, the J call TRBJ2-7; possible D gene TRBD1, 7 bases. Trimming shortened V by 0 bases and J by 4 bases, and 13 bases separated the two germline ends. The germline CDR1 and CDR2 sequences are SGHDN and FVKESK. The CDR3 runs to 15 residues. This chain's CDR3 is CASSQEARGRYEQYF. Written as DNA, the CDR3 is TGTGCCAGCAGCCAAGAGGCCAGGGGGAGGTACGAGCAGTACTTC.

The chain is built from TRBV29-1 and TRBJ2-2; D is possibly TRBD1 (6 bases). V lost 5 bases and J lost 4, with 20 bases in between. From germline, CDR1 is SQVTM and CDR2 ANQGSEA. This CDR3 has 16 residues. The CDR3 reads CSVTRIGGGGTGELFF. The CDR3 DNA follows: TGCAGCGTTACCCGAATTGGTGGGGGCGGCACCGGGGAGCTGTTTTTT.

V and J are TRBV29-1 and TRBJ2-1, with no clear D. V dropped 0 bases and J dropped 0 bases, with 21 bases sitting between them. This CDR3 region has 19 residues. Germline V lookup: CDR1 SQVTM, CDR2 ANQGSEA. The CDR3 bases are TGCAGCGTTGAAGAGGGCGCCAGACCCAAGTCAGGCTCCTACAATGAGCAGTTCTTC. The encoded protein is CSVEEGARPKSGSYNEQFF.

This clonotype showed up many times. The chain is built from TRBV4-2 and TRBJ2-5, with 8 bases that match TRBD1. J gave up 2 bases and V 3 bases, and 2 bases lay outside the gene matches. Per the germline V gene, CDR1 is LGHNA and CDR2 is YNFKEQ. This CDR3 spans 14 amino acids. CDR3 nucleotide sequence: TGTGCCAGCAGCCAGGGACAGGAACAAGAGACCCAGTACTTC. Translation gives CASSQGQEQETQYF.

In this sample, this clonotype turned up many times. The chain recombines TRBV5-4 with TRBJ2-7, with D maybe TRBD1 (6 bases). Germline V gene data show CDR1 as SGHNT and CDR2 as YYREEE (reference sequence). The CDR3 totals 14 residues. With 5 bases removed from V and 6 bases from J, the gap between germline ends came to 18 bases. CDR3: CASRPGQSSLEQYF. CDR3 in DNA: TGTGCCAGCAGACCAGGACAGTCGTCACTCGAGCAGTACTTC.

This clonotype was counted many times. This rearrangement joins TRBV7-2 to TRBJ1-2; TRBD1 matches at 7 bases. The germline V gene encodes CDR1 SGHTA and CDR2 FQGNSA. V was clipped by 3 bases and J by 6 bases; unmatched bases: 4. The CDR3 totals 13 residues. DNA for the CDR3: TGTGCCAGCAGCTTCGAAGGGGGCGATGGCTACACCTTC. Translation: CASSFEGGDGYTF.

This clonotype was seen only a few times. V is TRBV6-2 or TRBV6-3 and J is TRBJ2-7; D unclear. V was pared by 2 bases and J by 0 bases, with 8 bases between. From germline, CDR1 is MNHEY and CDR2 SVGEGT. This CDR3 has 14 amino acids. CDR3 loop: CASSYTSFSYEQYV. In DNA form, the CDR3 reads TGTGCCAGCAGTTACACCAGCTTCTCCTACGAGCAGTACGTC.

This clonotype was seen ten or more times. The V and J genes are TRBV12-3 or TRBV12-4 and TRBJ1-5, with a possible D match to TRBD1 (6 bases). V lost 3 bases and J 11 bases, leaving 17 bases between the germline ends. The CDR3 extends over 14 amino acids. This CDR3 is CASSLERGELSQHF. CDR3 DNA: TGTGCCAGCAGTTTGGAGAGGGGGGAGTTGTCCCAGCATTTT.

This clonotype came up many times. This chain joins TRBV5-1 and TRBJ2-3, with unresolved D. CDR1 is SGHRS, CDR2 YFSETQ, per germline. V was trimmed by 0 bases and J by 9 bases, leaving 8 bases between them. This CDR3 region has 12 residues. The CDR3 coding sequence is TGCGCCAGCAGCTTGGCCAAGGGAACGCAGTATTTT. Its translation: CASSLAKGTQYF.

This chain links TRBV15 with TRBJ2-7; the D call may be TRBD1 or TRBD2 (5 bases each). V shed 5 bases and J shed 9 bases, with 20 bases lying between them. The CDR3 extends over 14 amino acids. Per the germline V gene, CDR1 is LNHNV and CDR2 is YYDKDF (reference sequence). CDR3 coding DNA: TGTGCCACCAGCTTAGATAGGCTGAGGGGTAGGCAGTACTTC. This translates into CATSLDRLRGRQYF.

The rearrangement uses TRBV6-1 and TRBJ1-5; 8 positions match TRBD1. CDR1 and CDR2 (germline): MNHNS, SASEGT. The CDR3 sequence is 15 residues long. V shed 6 bases, J shed 5 bases, and the junction held 9 bases outside the gene matches. In DNA form, the CDR3 reads TGTGCCAGCAGCCCTTTGGACAGGGACGATCAGCCCCAGCATTTT. Translation: CASSPLDRDDQPQHF.

This clonotype has more than one count but fewer than ten. V gene TRBV9 combines with J gene TRBJ1-2; D gene uncertain. In germline, CDR1 is SGDLS, CDR2 YYNGEE. V lost 3 bases to trimming and J lost 8 bases, with 8 bases between them. CDR3 size: 11 residues. The CDR3 DNA follows: TGTGCCAGCAGCGGAATTGAGGGCTACACCTTC. It encodes CASSGIEGYTF.

This chain joins TRBV3-1 and TRBJ2-6; a weak D match, TRBD1 (6 bases). CDR1 and CDR2 from the germline V gene are LGHDT and YNNKEL (reference sequence). This CDR3 region has 16 residues. The V gene lost 4 bases and the J gene lost 4 bases, with 14 bases spanning the gap. CDR3: CASSLQQGPGANVLTF. The CDR3 DNA sequence: TGTGCCAGCAGCCTTCAACAGGGTCCCGGGGCCAACGTCCTGACTTTC.

The rearrangement uses TRBV5-1 and TRBJ2-5; D is uncertain. In germline, CDR1 is SGHRS, CDR2 YFSETQ. V gave up 1 base and J gave up 3 bases, with 7 bases separating them. The length of the CDR3 is 13 residues. This CDR3 reads CASSLSTKETQYF. The CDR3 nucleotides read TGCGCCAGCAGCTTGTCCACCAAAGAGACCCAGTACTTC.

This clonotype has at least ten counts. The rearrangement joins TRBV12-5 to TRBJ1-1, with 8 bases that match TRBD1. Germline V lookup: CDR1 LGHNT, CDR2 FRNRAP. The CDR3 consists of 14 residues. Losses at the gene ends were 7 bases for V and 3 bases for J; bases not matched to a gene: 7. CDR3 region: CASASDRVDTEAFF. CDR3 nucleotide sequence: TGTGCTAGTGCCTCGGACAGGGTGGACACTGAAGCTTTCTTT. The full variable domain, completed using reference TRBV12-5 and TRBJ1-1, is DARVTQTPRHKVTEMGQEVTMRCQPILGHNTVFWYRQTMMQGLELLAYFRNRAPLDDSGMPKDRFSAEMPDATLATLKIQPSEPRDSAVYFCASASDRVDTEAFFGQGTRLTVV.

This clonotype appeared many times. J is TRBJ2-3 and V is TRBV3-1; D call uncertain. CDR3 size: 15 residues. The germline V gene encodes CDR1 LGHDT and CDR2 YNNKEL (reference sequence). Trimming left V 0 bases short and J 2 bases short, with 9 bases between. The CDR3 sequence: CASSQDVVLTDTQYF. CDR3 nucleotides: TGTGCCAGCAGCCAAGATGTGGTCCTCACAGATACGCAGTATTTT.

Many counts were recorded for this clonotype. The chain is built from TRBV6-1 and TRBJ2-1; 8 nucleotides match TRBD2. V was pared by 8 bases and J by 9 bases, with 9 bases of the junction left unmatched. CDR1 is MNHNS and CDR2 is SASEGT in the germline V gene. The CDR3 is made up of 13 amino acids. CDR3 coding DNA: TGTGCCAGCTGCCCAAGGACTAGCATTGAGCAGTTCTTC. Its protein product is CASCPRTSIEQFF.

This clonotype was observed a handful of times. The chain joins TRBV20-1 to TRBJ2-5; TRBD2 matches 10 bases. The J call may be wrong; the DNA end is better matched by TRBJ2-7. Germline CDR1 reads DFQATT; CDR2 reads SNEGSKA (reference sequence). The CDR3 loop spans 15 amino acids. For the CDR3, the DNA is TGCAGTGCTAGAGAATCTAGCGGGAGTTTGGACGAGCAGTACTTC. Translated: CSARESSGSLDEQYF.

This clonotype was seen repeatedly, ten times or more. This rearrangement joins TRBV7-2 to TRBJ1-1; maybe TRBD1 (6 bases). This CDR3 has 15 amino acids. The germline gives CDR1 SGHTA, CDR2 FQGNSA. Trimming pared 1 base from V and 5 bases from J, leaving 14 bases between. This CDR3 reads CASSLGWGARTEAFF. CDR3 DNA sequence: TGTGCCAGCAGCTTAGGATGGGGGGCGCGGACTGAAGCTTTCTTT.

This clonotype has a count of ten or more. V and J are TRBV6-2 or TRBV6-3 and TRBJ2-1, with TRBD2 matching 11 bases. With V trimmed by 5 bases and J by 8 bases, 11 bases remained unmatched. This CDR3 has 16 amino acids. Germline loops: CDR1 MNHEY, CDR2 SVGEGT. The CDR3 here is CASSELVAGGPHEQFF. The CDR3 nucleotides read TGTGCCAGCAGTGAATTGGTAGCGGGGGGGCCCCATGAGCAGTTCTTC.

The J gene is TRBJ1-6, the V gene TRBV4-3; D call uncertain. The V end was cut by 0 bases, the J end by 12 bases, with 18 bases between. Germline loops: CDR1 LGHNA, CDR2 YSLEER. This CDR3 spans 16 amino acids. CDR3 sequence reads: CASSQEFGTLVLPLHF. DNA for the CDR3: TGCGCCAGCAGCCAAGAGTTCGGTACATTGGTTTTACCCCTCCACTTT.

This clonotype was counted many times. The chain combines TRBV4-3 with TRBJ1-2; a possible D gene is TRBD1 (5 bases). Trimming cost V 3 bases and J 8 bases, with 16 bases left between them. Germline values: CDR1 LGHNA, CDR2 YSLEER. CDR3 length: 14 residues. CDR3 nucleotides: TGCGCCAGCAGCCACTGGGGGGTGACGTGGGGCTACACCTTC. The encoded protein is CASSHWGVTWGYTF.

This clonotype was seen at least ten times. The gene calls are TRBV7-9 and TRBJ2-3, with 8 bases lining up with TRBD2. Germline trimming cut 3 bases from V and 3 bases from J; bases unmatched to any gene: 5. This CDR3 is built from 15 residues. CDR1 and CDR2 from the germline V gene are SEHNR and FQNEAQ (reference sequence). CDR3 DNA: TGTGCCAGCAGCTTCTTCGGGGGGGAAACAGATACGCAGTATTTT. Translated, it gives CASSFFGGETDTQYF.

The sample holds many counts of this clonotype. The chain is built from TRBV7-8 and TRBJ2-5, with 13 bases identical to TRBD2. This CDR3 region has 17 residues. V was clipped by 4 bases and J by 12 bases; unmatched bases: 17. Germline CDR1 is SGHVS and CDR2 is FQNEAQ. The CDR3 region has the DNA TGTGCCAGCAGCTCGCAGCTACTAGCGGGGGGGCTTAGCCCCAAGTACTTC. Protein product: CASSSQLLAGGLSPKYF. Together with reference TRBV7-8 and TRBJ2-5, the CDR3 gives the full variable domain: GAGVSQSPRYKVAKRGQDVALRCDPISGHVSLFWYQQALGQGPEFLTYFQNEAQLDKSGLPSDRFFAERPEGSVSTLKIQRTQQEDSAVYLCASSSQLLAGGLSPKYFGPGTRLLVL.